The 22 T cell receptor beta chains given below trace back to one sample, sequenced in a study of Graves' ophthalmopathy and Graves' hyperthyroidism. The sequenced template was RNA, covering the TCR beta CDR3 region. An initial RT-PCR round employing HTBI primers preceded a second-round multiplex PCR. TCRdb redid the calling of the multiplex PCR reads with MiXCR, one entry per CDR3 protein. This sample yields some 750,000 distinct CDR3 sequences, of which roughly 41% are seen a single time; 35% to 55% belongs to the top ten. Sequenced input: peripheral blood. The receptors come from an adult man with Graves' ophthalmopathy.

The rearrangement links TRBV7-9 to TRBJ2-7; TRBD2 is a possible D gene (6 bases). CDR3 length: 15 residues. V lost 3 bases and J 1 base, leaving 13 bases between the germline ends. Germline lookup yields CDR1 SEHNR and CDR2 FQNEAQ (reference sequence). In DNA, the CDR3 is TGTGCCAGCAGCTTTGGTGGGAGGAGTTCCTACGAGCAGTACTTC. It encodes CASSFGGRSSYEQYF.

This clonotype has at least ten counts. The gene calls are TRBV10-2 and TRBJ1-2; D remains unclear. This CDR3 region has 13 residues. V lost 3 bases to trimming and J lost 6 bases, with 11 bases between them. From germline, CDR1 is WSHSY and CDR2 SAAADI. As DNA, the CDR3 is TGCGCCAGCAGTGACAGCCTCGGCGATGGCTACACCTTC. Amino acids: CASSDSLGDGYTF.

This clonotype was found a few times. J is TRBJ1-1 and V is TRBV15; perhaps TRBD1 as D (5 bases). This CDR3 is built from 16 residues. Looked up from germline, CDR1 is LNHNV and CDR2 is YYDKDF (reference sequence). V lost 0 bases and J 6 bases, leaving 17 bases between the germline ends. The CDR3 nucleotides read TGTGCCACCAGCAGAGATAGTGAGAGCGCGGGGGCTGAAGCTTTCTTT. It is translated as CATSRDSESAGAEAFF.

In this sample, this clonotype turned up a few times. This chain joins TRBV20-1 and TRBJ2-7, with 9 bases identical to TRBD2. CDR1 and CDR2 from the germline V gene are DFQATT and SNEGSKA (reference sequence). Trimming took 1 base from V and 5 from J; bases not matched to a gene: 3. The CDR3 has 13 amino acids. The CDR3 DNA follows: TGCAGTGCTAGAGGCCCTAGCGGGGACGAGCAGTACTTC. Protein sequence: CSARGPSGDEQYF.

V usage is TRBV7-9 and J usage is TRBJ1-2; 10 bases fit TRBD1. Per germline, CDR1 SEHNR and CDR2 FQNEAQ (reference sequence). Germline trimming cut 5 bases from V and 3 bases from J; bases unmatched to any gene: 6. The CDR3 is 15 residues long. The CDR3 DNA reads TGTGCCAGCAGCCCCGACAGGGGGCGCGACTATGGCTACACCTTC. Protein sequence: CASSPDRGRDYGYTF.

The chain combines TRBV5-1 with TRBJ2-7; D ambiguous. The CDR3 sequence is 16 residues long. Germline V gives CDR1 SGHRS, CDR2 YFSETQ. V shed 0 bases and J shed 3 bases, with 16 bases lying between them. CDR3 nucleotides: TGCGCCAGCAGCTTGGGTAGTGCTGAGCCTTACTACGAGCAGTACTTC. Translated, it gives CASSLGSAEPYYEQYF.

This clonotype was seen many times. The J gene is TRBJ1-2, the V gene TRBV25-1; possibly TRBD1 for D (5 bases). CDR1 and CDR2 from the germline V gene are MGHDK and SYGVNS. This CDR3 spans 13 amino acids. Deletions cut 3 bases from V and 4 bases from J, with 9 bases between. The CDR3 sequence: CASSDRVSYGYTF. DNA for the CDR3: TGTGCCAGCAGTGACAGGGTATCCTATGGCTACACCTTC.

Note on this clonotype: Compared with germline, one end of the junction differs, possibly owing to a read error. The rearrangement joins TRBV5-1 to TRBJ2-7; 8 bases are a match to TRBD1. CDR1 and CDR2 from the germline V gene are SGHRS and YFSETQ. The CDR3 extends over 14 amino acids. The CDR3 sequence is CASSRQGSSYERYF. CDR3 coding DNA: TGCGCCAGCAGCCGACAGGGGAGCTCCTACGAGCGGTACTTC.

This clonotype was picked up a small number of times. The J gene is TRBJ2-5, the V gene TRBV7-9; 9 bases map to TRBD2. CDR1 is SEHNR, CDR2 FQNEAQ, per germline (reference sequence). The V gene end was trimmed by 5 bases and the J gene end by 0 bases; junction bases not matched to a gene: 22. This CDR3 spans 21 amino acids. CDR3 coding DNA: TGTGCCAGCAGCCAAGAACCCGCGCGGGGAGGATTAGCGGGAGACCAAGAGACCCAGTACTTC. Protein product: CASSQEPARGGLAGDQETQYF.

This clonotype has only a few counts. The CDR3, as DNA: TGCAGTGCTATCGACGGGAGCAATCAGCCCCAGCATTTT. Residues: CSAIDGSNQPQHF. V gene TRBV20-1 combines with J gene TRBJ1-5; D unclear. Germline lookup yields CDR1 DFQATT and CDR2 SNEGSKA (reference sequence). V lost 4 bases and J 1 base, leaving 8 bases between the germline ends. This CDR3 has 13 residues.

This clonotype was detected only once. The genes are TRBV4-3 and TRBJ1-6, with TRBD1 as a possible D gene (5 bases). V lost 0 bases to trimming and J lost 9 bases, with 12 bases between them. Germline V gene lookup returns CDR1 LGHNA and CDR2 YSLEER. CDR3 length: 15 amino acids. Here the CDR3 reads CASSQEIRVGSPLHF. The CDR3 DNA follows: TGCGCCAGCAGCCAAGAAATCAGGGTTGGTTCACCCCTCCACTTT.

This clonotype turned up a few times. The genes are TRBV10-3 and TRBJ2-1; 7 bases map to TRBD1. The V and J ends lost 0 bases and 12 bases, in that order; junction bases with no gene match: 8. Germline values: CDR1 ENHRY, CDR2 SYGVKD. CDR3 length: 14 amino acids. The CDR3 loop is CAISESKGQSWQFF. DNA for the CDR3: TGTGCCATCAGTGAGTCGAAGGGACAGTCTTGGCAGTTCTTC.

This chain links TRBV4-1 with TRBJ1-2, with no clear D. CDR3 length: 14 residues. Between the trimmed V and J ends, which lost 3 bases and 3 bases, there was a span of 11 bases. CDR1 is MGHRA, CDR2 YSYEKL, per germline. The DNA of the CDR3 is TGCGCCAGCAGCCAGGGGAGGACCGACTATGGCTACACCTTC. This sequence encodes CASSQGRTDYGYTF.

In this sample, this clonotype turned up a few times. The chain's CDR3 is CASQTPYQETQYF. The CDR3 coding sequence is TGTGCCAGCCAGACACCATACCAAGAGACCCAGTACTTC. V usage is TRBV2 and J usage is TRBJ2-5; D uncertain. The V and J ends lost 8 bases and 0 bases respectively, with 10 bases between them. Per germline, CDR1 SNHLY and CDR2 FYNNEI. CDR3 size: 13 residues.

The chain recombines TRBV29-1 with TRBJ2-6; unclear D gene. V lost 6 bases and J 0 bases, leaving 9 bases between the germline ends. The germline CDR1 and CDR2 sequences are SQVTM and ANQGSEA. The CDR3 has 14 amino acids. The CDR3 region has the DNA TGCAGCGTAGAACCGGCCTCTGGGGCCAACGTCCTGACTTTC. This codes for CSVEPASGANVLTF.

In this sample, this clonotype turned up a few times. The chain carries TRBV29-1 and TRBJ2-2; the match to TRBD2 covers 9 bases. The junction had 8 bases not matched to a gene; V was cut back by 6 bases and J by 6 bases. The germline V gene encodes CDR1 SQVTM and CDR2 ANQGSEA. The CDR3 runs to 14 residues. CDR3 DNA sequence: TGCAGCGTCTCAGCGGGAGGATTCCCCGGGGAGCTGTTTTTT. Amino acid sequence: CSVSAGGFPGELFF.

The chain carries TRBV11-1 and TRBJ2-7, with 7 bases lining up with TRBD2. The germline CDR1 and CDR2 sequences are SGHAT and FQDESV (reference sequence). V shed 6 bases and J 0 bases; nucleotides not matched to a gene: 11. The CDR3 consists of 16 residues. CDR3 residues: CASRTFGAGISYEQYF. The CDR3 nucleotides read TGTGCCAGCAGGACTTTCGGAGCGGGAATCTCCTACGAGCAGTACTTC.

This clonotype was recorded a few times. V gene TRBV2 combines with J gene TRBJ1-2, with D uncertain. Deletions cut 5 bases from V and 2 bases from J, with 15 bases between. There are 15 residues in the CDR3. Germline V gives CDR1 SNHLY, CDR2 FYNNEI. The CDR3 loop is CASSFTARYNYGYTF. In DNA, the CDR3 is TGTGCCAGCAGTTTCACAGCACGATACAACTATGGCTACACCTTC.

The V gene is TRBV29-1, the J gene TRBJ2-5, with TRBD1 matching 8 bases. Unmatched junction bases numbered 13, after V lost 4 bases and J lost 9 bases. The CDR3 is 14 amino acids. Germline V gene lookup returns CDR1 SQVTM and CDR2 ANQGSEA. CDR3 in DNA: TGCAGCGTTGGTACAGGGGGAACGACTCAGCCCCAGTACTTC. This gives the protein CSVGTGGTTQPQYF. The full variable domain, rest sourced from reference TRBV29-1 and TRBJ2-5, is SAVISQKPSRDICQRGTSLTIQCQVDSQVTMMFWYRQQPGQSLTLIATANQGSEATYESGFVIDKFPISRPNLTFSTLTVSNMSPEDSSIYLCSVGTGGTTQPQYFGPGTRLLVL.

This clonotype was recorded many times. This chain links TRBV24-1 with TRBJ1-3; D is uncertain. V shed 3 bases and J shed 0 bases, with 5 bases lying between them. CDR1 and CDR2 from the germline V gene are KGHDR and SFDVKD. The CDR3 extends over 14 amino acids. The DNA for the CDR3 is TGTGCCACCAGTGATCCGACCTCTGGAAACACCATATATTTT. This translates into CATSDPTSGNTIYF.

The chain joins TRBV6-5 to TRBJ1-5, with TRBD1 matching 7 bases. The CDR3 is made up of 13 amino acids. Germline V lookup: CDR1 MNHEY, CDR2 SVGAGI. With V trimmed by 8 bases and J by 6 bases, 7 bases remained unmatched. The CDR3 coding sequence is TGTGCCAGCCAAGGGGGCGCTAGTCAGCCCCAGCATTTT. Its translation: CASQGGASQPQHF.

Comments on this clonotype: This may come from a read error, since a much larger clone is one base off. This chain joins TRBV19 and TRBJ1-5; weak D call: TRBD1 (5 bases). The CDR3 has 13 amino acids. CDR1 LNHDA and CDR2 SQIVND come from the germline V gene (reference sequence). V lost 4 bases to trimming and J lost 6 bases, with 10 bases between them. The CDR3 DNA reads TGTGCCAGTAGTAGACAGATTATTCAGCCCCAGCATTTT. Amino acid sequence: CASSRQIIQPQHF.